These 10 T cell receptor beta chains share one sample of origin, sequenced in a study of shared clonotypes between healthy human individuals. TCRdb's copy holds only in-frame clones and misses some; the assay was immunoSEQ multiplex PCR. Among roughly 2.4 million clones listed, more than 90% were seen once. The sequencing sample was made of naive CD4+ T cells sorted from blood. Documented subset: CD45RA+ positively selected. The receptor set was obtained from a young man in good health.

This clone was detected a few times. The rearrangement uses TRBV30 and TRBJ2-2, with D perhaps assigned TRBD1 or TRBD2 (5 bases each). V lost 5 bases to trimming and J lost 4 bases, with 14 bases between them. Germline V gene lookup returns CDR1 GTSNPN and CDR2 SVGIG (reference sequence). The CDR3 spans 14 residues. The CDR3 DNA reads as TGTGCCTGGGACAGCCAGGCGGGCACCGGGGAGCTGTTTTTT. Amino acids: CAWDSQAGTGELFF.

The rearrangement uses TRBV10-3 and TRBJ1-2; no definite D call. CDR1 and CDR2 (germline): ENHRY, SYGVKD. Trimming cost V 2 bases and J 0 bases, with 10 bases left between them. The CDR3 is made up of 15 amino acids. The chain's CDR3 is CAISEPRPPNYGYTF. DNA for the CDR3: TGTGCCATCAGTGAGCCACGGCCACCTAACTATGGCTACACCTTC.

The chain joins TRBV18 to TRBJ2-7; no reliable D call. This CDR3 is built from 14 residues. Germline V gene data show CDR1 as KGHSH and CDR2 as LQKENI. The V end lost 0 bases, the J end lost 5 bases, and 11 bases lay between the germline ends. As DNA, the CDR3 is TGTGCCAGCTCACCACCGGGCATTTCCAACGAGCAGTACTTC. Translating it yields CASSPPGISNEQYF.

V gene TRBV11-2 combines with J gene TRBJ2-3, with D possibly being TRBD2 (6 bases). This CDR3 comprises 16 residues. Per germline, CDR1 SGHAT and CDR2 FQNNGV. V lost 1 base to trimming and J lost 4 bases, with 15 bases between them. In nucleotides, the CDR3 is TGTGCCAGCAGCTTAGGACCGGGACTGAGGTCAGATACGCAGTATTTT. Its translation: CASSLGPGLRSDTQYF.

The chain uses TRBV5-1 and TRBJ1-6, with a weak D call TRBD1 (5 bases). CDR1 and CDR2 (germline): SGHRS, YFSETQ. The CDR3 extends over 18 amino acids. V lost 0 bases and J 8 bases, leaving 21 bases between the germline ends. The CDR3 DNA is TGCGCCAGCAGCTTGGCCGCCTCCGGACGAGGGGACGATTCACCCCTCCACTTT. Encoded protein: CASSLAASGRGDDSPLHF.

V is TRBV5-1 and J is TRBJ2-7; TRBD1 matches at 10 bases. J lost 5 bases, V lost 4 bases, and 6 bases had no gene match. The CDR3 covers 14 residues. The germline V gene encodes CDR1 SGHRS and CDR2 YFSETQ. CDR3 nucleotide sequence: TGCGCCAGCAGCGCCGGACAGGGGGACAACGAGCAGTACTTC. This codes for CASSAGQGDNEQYF.

The chain combines TRBV11-2 with TRBJ1-1; weak D call: TRBD1 (5 bases). The V gene lost 1 base and the J gene lost 4 bases, with 13 bases spanning the gap. The CDR3 has 15 amino acids. Germline CDR1 is SGHAT and CDR2 is FQNNGV. CDR3 loop: CASSLVGVMGTEAFF. In DNA, the CDR3 is TGTGCCAGCAGCTTAGTAGGGGTTATGGGCACTGAAGCTTTCTTT.

The gene calls are TRBV6-1 and TRBJ1-5; 9 nucleotides match TRBD1. Germline loops: CDR1 MNHNS, CDR2 SASEGT. This CDR3 has 15 amino acids. The ends lost 6 bases at V and 1 base at J; junction bases unmatched: 4. The CDR3 spells CASRIQGASNQPQHF. The DNA of the CDR3 is TGTGCCAGCAGGATACAGGGGGCAAGCAATCAGCCCCAGCATTTT.

V usage is TRBV5-1 and J usage is TRBJ2-7, with D possibly matching TRBD1 (6 bases). Between the trimmed V and J ends, which lost 0 bases and 6 bases, there was a span of 25 bases. The CDR3 has 18 amino acids. Germline V CDR1 and CDR2: SGHRS, YFSETQ. The CDR3: CASSLVPLGRGLTVEQYF. DNA of the CDR3: TGCGCCAGCAGCTTGGTACCTTTGGGCAGGGGTTTAACAGTCGAGCAGTACTTC.

The chain combines TRBV4-1 with TRBJ2-1; D tentatively reads TRBD1 or TRBD2 (5 bases each). Trimming pared 5 bases from V and 1 base from J, leaving 12 bases between. This CDR3 has 15 residues. CDR1 is MGHRA, CDR2 YSYEKL, per germline. Here the CDR3 DNA reads TGCGCCAGCAGCTCCTCGGGGCAGTCCTACAATGAGCAGTTCTTC. Amino acid sequence: CASSSSGQSYNEQFF.